The 23 T cell receptor beta chains below were found in one sample sequenced in a study of blood T cells in healthy people across ages. Then a second PCR, running roughly 7 to 11 cycles, was carried out with a sample-barcoded 5' primer and a J-beta primer mix. TCRdb reprocessed the 5' RACE reads with MiXCR, giving one entry per CDR3 protein. The profile shows roughly 1,100,000 distinct CDR3 sequences, 20% to 25% of them singletons. These sequences were also reported in another study, on T cells of mothers and their children.

Specimen: blood. The receptors originated from a girl aged 2-10 years in good health.

This clonotype turned up a few times. The chain uses TRBV28 and TRBJ1-5; TRBD1 matches 7 bases. The CDR3 contains 13 residues. V lost 4 bases and J lost 7; bases outside the gene matches: 4. From germline, CDR1 is MDHEN and CDR2 SYDVKM. The CDR3 bases are TGTGCCAGCAGTTCCCAGGGGGACCAGCCCCAGCATTTT. Translating gives CASSSQGDQPQHF.

This clonotype appeared a few times. The genes are TRBV28 and TRBJ2-5, with a tentative D call TRBD2 (5 bases). Germline CDR1 MDHEN, CDR2 SYDVKM. Between the trimmed V and J ends, which lost 3 bases and 2 bases, there was a span of 13 bases. CDR3 length: 15 amino acids. For the CDR3, the DNA is TGTGCCAGCAGTTTGGAGGTTTCAGAACAAGAGACCCAGTACTTC. Protein product: CASSLEVSEQETQYF.

The chain employs TRBV7-2 and TRBJ1-2; D gene unclear. The V end lost 1 base, the J end lost 4 bases, and 13 bases lay between the germline ends. The CDR3 extends over 15 amino acids. CDR1 and CDR2 (germline): SGHTA, FQGNSA. CDR3 in amino acids: CASSLVPEGGYGYTF. The DNA of the CDR3 is TGTGCCAGCAGCTTAGTACCCGAGGGAGGCTATGGCTACACCTTC. The complete variable domain, with remaining parts taken from reference TRBV7-2 and TRBJ1-2, reads GAGVSQSPSNKVTEKGKDVELRCDPISGHTALYWYRQSLGQGLEFLIYFQGNSAPDKSGLPSDRFSAERTGGSVSTLTIQRTQQEDSAVYLCASSLVPEGGYGYTFGSGTRLTVV.

V is TRBV20-1 and J is TRBJ1-6, with 7 bases that match TRBD1. The CDR3 covers 15 residues. CDR1 is DFQATT, CDR2 SNEGSKA, per germline (reference sequence). V was pared by 6 bases and J by 5 bases, with 10 bases of the junction left unmatched. The CDR3 coding sequence is TGCAGTGCCGCCCGAGGGGGCAAGAATAATTCACCCCTCCACTTT. Protein sequence: CSAARGGKNNSPLHF.

This chain links TRBV29-1 with TRBJ2-7, with 7 bases that match TRBD1. Looked up from germline, CDR1 is SQVTM and CDR2 is ANQGSEA. Trimming removed 6 bases from V and 3 bases from J; junction bases left unmatched: 5. This CDR3 spans 12 amino acids. The CDR3: CSVRTGVYEQYF. In nucleotides, the CDR3 is TGCAGCGTACGTACAGGGGTCTACGAGCAGTACTTC.

The chain has TRBV5-1 and TRBJ1-2; D ambiguous. V lost 1 base, J lost 6 bases, and 10 bases lay in between. The CDR3 has 13 residues. Looked up from germline, CDR1 is SGHRS and CDR2 is YFSETQ. The CDR3 region has the DNA TGCGCCAGCAGCTTGCAGAGGGAGGATGGCTACACCTTC. This encodes CASSLQREDGYTF.

The chain joins TRBV29-1 to TRBJ2-7, with 8 nucleotides matching TRBD2. Germline CDR1 and CDR2: SQVTM and ANQGSEA. This CDR3 comprises 15 residues. V lost 6 bases and J lost 7; bases outside the gene matches: 17. CDR3 sequence: CSVNLAGTVAGEQYF. The CDR3 nucleotides read TGCAGCGTGAACCTAGCGGGCACCGTCGCTGGGGAGCAGTACTTC.

The CDR3 DNA reads TGCAGTGCTTGGGACTATCACACCGGGGAGCTGTTTTTT. Its translation: CSAWDYHTGELFF. The genes are TRBV20-1 and TRBJ2-2; 7 bases agree with TRBD2. J was trimmed by 3 bases and V by 5 bases; bases with no gene match: 3. This CDR3 spans 13 amino acids. The germline V gene has CDR1 DFQATT and CDR2 SNEGSKA (reference sequence).

CDR3 sequence: CASTGTTSYEQYF. CDR3 coding DNA: TGTGCCAGTACAGGTACGACCTCCTACGAGCAGTACTTC. The chain carries TRBV28 and TRBJ2-7; tentatively, D is TRBD1 (5 bases). Germline CDR1 and CDR2: MDHEN and SYDVKM. The CDR3 has 13 residues. Deletions cut 9 bases from V and 0 bases from J, with 12 bases between.

V is TRBV27 and J is TRBJ2-5; D might be TRBD2 (5 bases). Near its end, the DNA agrees better with TRBJ2-7, so the J call may be wrong. This CDR3 region has 14 residues. From germline, CDR1 is MNHEY and CDR2 SMNVEV (reference sequence). CDR3 residues: CASSYRGSYDEQYF. As DNA, the CDR3 is TGTGCCAGCAGTTACCGGGGATCTTATGACGAGCAGTACTTC.

The chain links TRBV6-5 to TRBJ1-5; tentatively, D is TRBD1 (5 bases). Trimming cost V 4 bases and J 3 bases, with 7 bases left between them. The CDR3 runs 13 residues. The germline V gene has CDR1 MNHEY and CDR2 SVGAGI. Here the CDR3 reads CASSLDTNQPQHF. The DNA of the CDR3 is TGTGCCAGCAGTTTGGACACCAATCAGCCCCAGCATTTT.

In this sample, this clonotype turned up a few times. The chain couples TRBV4-1 to TRBJ2-7; maybe TRBD1 (6 bases). The V end lost 5 bases, the J end lost 4 bases, and 30 bases lay between the germline ends. Per germline, CDR1 MGHRA and CDR2 YSYEKL. The CDR3 sequence is 19 residues long. The CDR3 DNA reads TGCGCCAGCAGCGCAGAAGGACCCAGTCTCGGACAGTTTAGTTACGAGCAGTACTTC. Translation: CASSAEGPSLGQFSYEQYF.

This clonotype was seen only a few times. The rearrangement links TRBV29-1 to TRBJ2-7, with D possibly TRBD1 on 5 matching bases. Trimming took 3 bases from V and 0 from J, leaving 9 bases between them. CDR3 length: 13 amino acids. Germline assignment: CDR1 SQVTM and CDR2 ANQGSEA. The CDR3 region has the DNA TGCAGCGTTGAGGGCAGGGACTCCTACGAGCAGTACTTC. Protein: CSVEGRDSYEQYF.

The rearrangement links TRBV7-2 to TRBJ2-3; possible D gene TRBD2, 5 bases. Trimming stripped 1 base from V and 4 bases from J, with 12 bases between. In germline, CDR1 is SGHTA, CDR2 FQGNSA. CDR3 length equals 15 residues. CDR3 amino acids: CASSLVWASPDTQYF. The CDR3, as DNA: TGTGCCAGCAGCTTAGTGTGGGCTAGCCCAGATACGCAGTATTTT.

On this clonotype: Here the CDR3 omits its conserved ending phenylalanine or tryptophan, so a read error is the likely source. This chain's CDR3 is CSALNRDRAEQYL. The CDR3 coding sequence is TGCAGTGCTCTTAACCGGGACAGGGCCGAGCAGTACCTC. This chain joins TRBV20-1 and TRBJ2-7; 9 bases fit TRBD1. Germline V CDR1 and CDR2: DFQATT, SNEGSKA (reference sequence). This CDR3 spans 13 amino acids. Trimming at V came to 5 bases and at J to 6 bases, leaving 8 bases not matched to a gene.

The chain couples TRBV28 to TRBJ1-2; the D is unclear. V lost 5 bases and J lost 4, with 17 bases in between. The CDR3 loop spans 15 amino acids. The V gene's germline CDR1 is MDHEN and CDR2 SYDVKM. This chain's CDR3 is CASSPRAFATYGYTF. CDR3 nucleotide sequence: TGTGCCAGCAGTCCTAGGGCCTTCGCGACCTATGGCTACACCTTC.

A remark on this clonotype: The germline gene is not matched at one end of the junction; a read error may be the cause. This chain links TRBV10-3 with TRBJ2-5; 8 positions match TRBD1. The CDR3 runs to 17 residues. CDR1 is ENHRY, CDR2 SYGVKD, per germline. The CDR3 DNA sequence: TGTGTCATCAGTGAGTCGTGGGACGTCAGGGGGCGAGAGACCCAGTACTTC. It codes for CVISESWDVRGRETQYF.

This clonotype came up a few times. The J gene is TRBJ2-7, the V gene TRBV7-9; no clear D. The CDR3 is 13 residues long. V gave up 5 bases and J gave up 3 bases, with 11 bases separating them. Germline V gives CDR1 SEHNR, CDR2 FQNEAQ (reference sequence). Written as DNA, the CDR3 is TGTGCCAGCAGCCCGAAGAGCAGCTACGAGCAGTACTTC. The encoded protein is CASSPKSSYEQYF.

This clonotype has at least ten counts. V gene TRBV9 combines with J gene TRBJ2-3; D is unresolved. With 2 bases removed from V and 2 bases from J, the gap between germline ends came to 9 bases. CDR1 and CDR2 from the germline V gene are SGDLS and YYNGEE. This CDR3 is built from 14 residues. CDR3 in amino acids: CASSVVGSTDTQYF. The CDR3 region has the DNA TGTGCCAGCAGCGTGGTGGGTTCCACAGATACGCAGTATTTT.

This sequence joins TRBV25-1 and TRBJ1-3; D is perhaps TRBD1 (5 bases). V was shortened by 6 bases and J by 2 bases, with 14 bases between the two germline ends. Germline CDR1 and CDR2: MGHDK and SYGVNS. The CDR3 has 15 amino acids. The CDR3 DNA reads as TGTGCCAGCAGCGCCTCAGGGTCGGCTGGAAACACCATATATTTT. It encodes CASSASGSAGNTIYF.

This clonotype has a handful of counts. V and J are TRBV28 and TRBJ2-5, with 10 bases matching TRBD2. The CDR3 length is 17 residues. Germline values: CDR1 MDHEN, CDR2 SYDVKM. The V and J ends lost 5 bases and 5 bases, in that order; junction bases with no gene match: 14. The CDR3 protein is CASSHIGLAGVGETQYF. The CDR3 region has the DNA TGTGCCAGCAGTCACATCGGCCTAGCGGGAGTCGGGGAGACCCAGTACTTC.

This clonotype was counted a few times. This chain connects TRBV7-3 to TRBJ2-3; the match to TRBD2 covers 8 bases. V shed 5 bases and J 4 bases; nucleotides not matched to a gene: 14. The germline gives CDR1 SGHTA, CDR2 FQGTGA. The CDR3 covers 17 residues. In DNA form, the CDR3 reads TGTGCCAGCAGCCCTGACCTACGGGGACTAGGGCCAGATACGCAGTATTTT. Translation: CASSPDLRGLGPDTQYF. Complete variable domain (other parts from reference TRBV7-3 and TRBJ2-3): GAGVSQTPSNKVTEKGKYVELRCDPISGHTALYWYRQSLGQGPEFLIYFQGTGAADDSGLPNDRFFAVRPEGSVSTLKIQRTERGDSAVYLCASSPDLRGLGPDTQYFGPGTRLTVL.

The chain joins TRBV13 to TRBJ1-6, with D possibly TRBD1 on 6 matching bases. V was clipped by 3 bases and J by 9 bases, with 24 bases between them. CDR1 PRHDT and CDR2 FYEKMQ come from the germline V gene (reference sequence). The CDR3 has 18 residues. Written as DNA, the CDR3 is TGTGCCAGCAGCTTTTCCCCCGGTTGGGAGGGGGTCTTTTCACCCCTCCACTTT. This sequence encodes CASSFSPGWEGVFSPLHF.